This passage covers 26 T cell receptor beta chains from one sample sequenced in a study of CD8 T cells in Susac syndrome. RNA amounts of about 0.5 to 1 ug underwent reverse transcription with random hexamers. TCRdb passed the immunoSEQ multiplex PCR reads through MiXCR, listing each CDR3 protein once. The repertoire includes about 280,000 distinct CDR3 sequences, roughly 85% of them detected once, and approximately 0.11% sits in the top ten. Input material: CD8+ T cells from PBMCs. The origin of the receptors is a human donor with multiple sclerosis.

This clonotype has a handful of counts. This chain links TRBV7-2 with TRBJ1-5; 7 nucleotides line up with TRBD1. Germline V CDR1 and CDR2: SGHTA, FQGNSA. V dropped 4 bases and J dropped 3; count of bases not matched to a gene: 6. The CDR3 has 15 residues. This CDR3 is CASSYQGELNQPQHF. The CDR3 DNA is TGTGCCAGCAGCTACCAGGGGGAACTCAATCAGCCCCAGCATTTT. Based on the CDR3 plus reference TRBV7-2 and TRBJ1-5, the full variable domain is GAGVSQSPSNKVTEKGKDVELRCDPISGHTALYWYRQSLGQGLEFLIYFQGNSAPDKSGLPSDRFSAERTGGSVSTLTIQRTQQEDSAVYLCASSYQGELNQPQHFGDGTRLSIL.

Of note for this clonotype: Germline and junction disagree at one end, which may indicate a read error. The rearrangement uses TRBV20-1 and TRBJ1-6, with 12 bases fitting TRBD1. The CDR3 spans 14 residues. Germline lookup yields CDR1 DFQATT and CDR2 SNEGSKA (reference sequence). CDR3 in amino acids: CSARLRDRGRPPHF. The CDR3 coding sequence is TGCAGTGCTAGACTCCGGGACAGGGGGCGACCCCCCCACTTT.

In its sample, this clonotype was seen once. The chain joins TRBV9 to TRBJ1-1, with D possibly matching TRBD1 (5 bases). V lost 0 bases and J 0 bases, leaving 9 bases between the germline ends. Germline V CDR1 and CDR2: SGDLS, YYNGEE. This CDR3 is 15 amino acids long. The DNA for the CDR3 is TGTGCCAGCAGCGTAGTCGGACATATGAACACTGAAGCTTTCTTT. Translation: CASSVVGHMNTEAFF.

J is TRBJ1-1 and V is TRBV10-3, with 8 bases matching TRBD1. Per germline, CDR1 ENHRY and CDR2 SYGVKD. CDR3 length: 15 amino acids. The trim removed 4 bases at V and 4 bases at J, leaving 8 bases unmatched. The chain's CDR3 is CAISASDRVSTEAFF. In DNA form, the CDR3 reads TGTGCCATCAGTGCCTCGGACAGGGTAAGCACTGAAGCTTTCTTT.

The V and J genes are TRBV29-1 and TRBJ2-7; 7 bases match TRBD2. V dropped 0 bases and J dropped 4; count of bases not matched to a gene: 9. The germline V gene encodes CDR1 SQVTM and CDR2 ANQGSEA. The CDR3 covers 15 residues. The CDR3 nucleotides are TGCAGCGTTGAAGACGGGGGGTTAGGAACATACGAGCAGTACTTC. Its protein is CSVEDGGLGTYEQYF.

This CDR3 reads CASSLAGWGYEQYF. CDR3 nucleotide sequence: TGTGCCAGCAGCTTAGCGGGTTGGGGGTACGAGCAGTACTTC. The rearrangement uses TRBV7-9 and TRBJ2-7; D may be TRBD1 or TRBD2 (5 bases each). Germline loops: CDR1 SEHNR, CDR2 FQNEAQ (reference sequence). V lost 0 bases to trimming and J lost 4 bases, with 10 bases between them. The CDR3 length is 14 residues.

The chain joins TRBV27 to TRBJ2-5; TRBD2 aligns across 8 bases. The J segment lost 2 bases and the V segment lost 6 bases, leaving 8 bases of the junction unmatched. The CDR3 runs to 15 residues. In germline, CDR1 is MNHEY, CDR2 SMNVEV (reference sequence). In DNA form, the CDR3 reads TGTGCCAGCAGGTTTGGGGGGACTAGTCAAGAGACCCAGTACTTC. Translated, it gives CASRFGGTSQETQYF.

This chain connects TRBV28 to TRBJ2-1; TRBD2 aligns across 8 bases. Looked up from germline, CDR1 is MDHEN and CDR2 is SYDVKM. Germline trimming cut 3 bases from V and 0 bases from J; bases unmatched to any gene: 10. The CDR3 has 18 amino acids. The CDR3 DNA reads as TGTGCCAGCAGTTTTCCGTTTGGTCGGGAGGGCTCCTACAATGAGCAGTTCTTC. As protein: CASSFPFGREGSYNEQFF.

A single count supports this clonotype. The chain joins TRBV19 to TRBJ2-7; possibly TRBD1 or TRBD2 for D (5 bases each). The CDR3 length is 15 residues. The V gene lost 2 bases and the J gene lost 2 bases, with 13 bases spanning the gap. CDR1 is LNHDA, CDR2 SQIVND, per germline (reference sequence). In nucleotides, the CDR3 is TGTGCCAGTAGTATACGCCGAGGGGTGGCCTACGAGCAGTACTTC. Encoded protein: CASSIRRGVAYEQYF.

The chain links TRBV6-1 to TRBJ1-5, with D uncertain. Trimming removed 5 bases at V and 7 bases at J, with 15 bases between. This CDR3 comprises 14 residues. Germline V lookup: CDR1 MNHNS, CDR2 SASEGT. The CDR3 spells CASSRTGFAQPQHF. The CDR3 DNA sequence: TGTGCCAGCAGTAGGACTGGATTCGCGCAGCCCCAGCATTTT.

The chain joins TRBV2 to TRBJ2-1, with TRBD1 matching over 7 bases. With 0 bases clipped from V and 9 bases from J, the junction kept 8 bases outside the gene matches. The CDR3 has 15 residues. Germline CDR1 and CDR2: SNHLY and FYNNEI. Written as DNA, the CDR3 is TGTGCCAGCAGTGAAGCCATGACAGGGACCACTGAGCAGTTCTTC. Translating it yields CASSEAMTGTTEQFF.

This chain joins TRBV14 and TRBJ2-7, with D maybe TRBD1 (6 bases). CDR1 SGHDN and CDR2 FVKESK come from the germline V gene. The CDR3 runs to 13 residues. With 3 bases removed from V and 7 bases from J, the gap between germline ends came to 13 bases. CDR3 in DNA: TGTGCCAGCAGCCACCCAGGGGCGAGGGAGCAGTACTTC. Its protein is CASSHPGAREQYF.

The genes are TRBV27 and TRBJ2-7; D gene unclear. V was pared by 8 bases and J by 2 bases, with 16 bases between. The CDR3 spans 14 residues. Germline values: CDR1 MNHEY, CDR2 SMNVEV (reference sequence). The CDR3 protein is CASRQRLPPYEQYF. The CDR3, as DNA: TGTGCCAGCCGTCAGAGGCTTCCTCCCTACGAGCAGTACTTC.

The CDR3 is CASSTTSYEQYF. CDR3 DNA: TGTGCCAGCAGTACAACCTCCTACGAGCAGTACTTC. The chain recombines TRBV2 with TRBJ2-7; D uncertain. This CDR3 comprises 12 residues. Germline CDR1 reads SNHLY; CDR2 reads FYNNEI. Trimming cost V 5 bases and J 0 bases, with 5 bases left between them.

The rearrangement joins TRBV29-1 to TRBJ1-2; maybe TRBD1 (5 bases). The germline gives CDR1 SQVTM, CDR2 ANQGSEA. The CDR3 spans 14 residues. The ends were cut back, 3 bases at V and 3 bases at J, with 14 bases in the middle. CDR3 residues: CSVDQRQGYYGYTF. In nucleotides, the CDR3 is TGCAGCGTTGACCAGAGGCAGGGCTACTATGGCTACACCTTC.

This clonotype was detected only a few times. This chain connects TRBV9 to TRBJ2-1; D not resolved. V lost 3 bases and J lost 7, with 8 bases in between. Germline lookup yields CDR1 SGDLS and CDR2 YYNGEE. CDR3 length: 12 amino acids. CDR3 nucleotide sequence: TGTGCCAGCAGCGGCCCTCGGAATGAGCAGTTCTTC. Its protein product is CASSGPRNEQFF.

The chain combines TRBV10-3 with TRBJ2-1; 8 positions agree with TRBD1. Germline-derived CDR1 and CDR2 are ENHRY and SYGVKD. This CDR3 spans 14 amino acids. With 6 bases clipped from V and 9 bases from J, the junction kept 10 bases outside the gene matches. CDR3 loop: CAIRPDRGVGEQFF. The CDR3 coding sequence is TGTGCCATCAGGCCTGACAGGGGTGTTGGTGAGCAGTTCTTC.

The chain couples TRBV5-1 to TRBJ2-7; D ambiguous. This CDR3 comprises 13 residues. CDR1 and CDR2 from the germline V gene are SGHRS and YFSETQ. Trimming took off 4 bases at V and 2 bases at J, with 10 bases between the two ends. For the CDR3, the DNA is TGCGCCAGCAGCCCCCTATCTACCTACGAGCAGTACTTC. It specifies CASSPLSTYEQYF.

The rearrangement joins TRBV20-1 to TRBJ2-7, with 11 nucleotides matching TRBD1. CDR3 size: 15 residues. Germline values: CDR1 DFQATT, CDR2 SNEGSKA (reference sequence). Trimming at V came to 0 bases and at J to 2 bases, leaving 3 bases not matched to a gene. The chain's CDR3 is CSARDGQGAAYEQYF. CDR3 coding DNA: TGCAGTGCTAGAGACGGACAGGGGGCGGCCTACGAGCAGTACTTC.

The V call is TRBV13, the J call TRBJ1-1; no reliable D call. Deletions cut 2 bases from V and 5 bases from J, with 6 bases between. CDR1 and CDR2 from the germline V gene are PRHDT and FYEKMQ (reference sequence). There are 12 residues in the CDR3. The DNA for the CDR3 is TGTGCCAGCAGCTTACTGCGGACTGAAGCTTTCTTT. Translating gives CASSLLRTEAFF. Full variable domain (missing parts from reference TRBV13 and TRBJ1-1): AAGVIQSPRHLIKEKRETATLKCYPIPRHDTVYWYQQGPGQDPQFLISFYEKMQSDKGSIPDRFSAQQFSDYHSELNMSSLELGDSALYFCASSLLRTEAFFGQGTRLTVV.

CDR3 loop: CASSPGLGGDEQYF. CDR3 DNA: TGTGCCAGCAGCCCGGGACTAGGGGGCGACGAGCAGTACTTC. The chain employs TRBV7-3 and TRBJ2-7; D is possibly TRBD2 (8 bases). V dropped 5 bases and J dropped 5 bases, with 16 bases sitting between them. CDR3 size: 14 residues. Germline V gene sequence: CDR1 SGHTA, CDR2 FQGTGA.

The rearrangement joins TRBV30 to TRBJ2-7; 7 nucleotides line up with TRBD1. The CDR3 length is 11 residues. CDR1 GTSNPN and CDR2 SVGIG come from the germline V gene (reference sequence). The J segment lost 3 bases and the V segment lost 4 bases, leaving 0 bases of the junction unmatched. CDR3 sequence reads: CAWNRGYEQYF. The CDR3 coding sequence is TGTGCCTGGAACAGGGGCTACGAGCAGTACTTC.

The rearrangement uses TRBV7-6 and TRBJ1-6, with D uncertain. This CDR3 has 15 amino acids. V dropped 5 bases and J dropped 10 bases, with 18 bases sitting between them. The V gene's germline CDR1 is SGHVS and CDR2 FNYEAQ. This chain's CDR3 is CASSPEMRGSSPLHF. Written as DNA, the CDR3 is TGTGCCAGCAGCCCAGAAATGAGAGGTTCATCACCCCTCCACTTT.

This chain uses TRBV7-9 with TRBJ2-2; TRBD1 agrees at 7 bases. Looked up from germline, CDR1 is SEHNR and CDR2 is FQNEAQ (reference sequence). J gave up 6 bases and V 5 bases, and 6 bases lay outside the gene matches. The CDR3 covers 14 residues. CDR3 residues: CASSSRQGAGELFF. The CDR3 bases are TGTGCCAGCAGCAGCCGACAGGGCGCCGGGGAGCTGTTTTTT. Full variable domain (rest looked up from reference TRBV7-9 and TRBJ2-2): DTGVSQNPRHKITKRGQNVTFRCDPISEHNRLYWYRQTLGQGPEFLTYFQNEAQLEKSRLLSDRFSAERPKGSFSTLEIQRTEQGDSAMYLCASSSRQGAGELFFGEGSRLTVL.

The V and J genes are TRBV5-5 and TRBJ2-1; no clear D gene. Trimming left V 5 bases short and J 5 bases short, with 11 bases between. Germline-derived CDR1 and CDR2 are SGHKS and YYEKEE (reference sequence). The CDR3 consists of 13 residues. CDR3 nucleotides: TGTGCCAGCAGTTCGGGCCCGAACAATGAGCAGTTCTTC. It translates to CASSSGPNNEQFF.

The chain recombines TRBV5-1 with TRBJ2-3; perhaps TRBD2 as D (5 bases). The ends were cut back, 4 bases at V and 5 bases at J, with 17 bases in the middle. Germline loops: CDR1 SGHRS, CDR2 YFSETQ. CDR3 length equals 15 residues. CDR3 sequence: CASSPAVLWVDTQYF. For the CDR3, the DNA is TGCGCCAGCAGCCCAGCGGTTCTCTGGGTAGATACGCAGTATTTT.